In this sample, the clone carrying this TCR beta chain turned up many times. This entry belongs to a study of regulatory T cells in long-lasting Graves disease. Both iRepertoire HTBI primers and Arm-PCR of CDR3 regions were used to build the TCR beta libraries. Per the study methods: Identification across samples found 50 to 80 TRBV and fewer than 15 TRBJ segments. Each CDR3 protein is one row after TCRdb ran MiXCR on the multiplex PCR reads. The V and J calls reflect TCRdb's pipeline rather than the authors' work. The sample records around 360,000 distinct CDR3 sequences, around 16% being singletons. Stated time point: newly diagnosed GD, antithyroid drugs for less than 3 months. The TCR library was prepared using RNA isolated from PBMCs. The data also belong to a second study, concerning T cells in Graves' hyperthyroidism and ophthalmopathy.

This specimen consisted of peripheral blood mononuclear cells (PBMCs), obtained at new diagnosis, from a patient treated with antithyroid drugs. This TCR was recovered from a woman between 18 and 30 years old with Graves disease.

As DNA, the CDR3 is TGTGCCAGCTCACCAGCCCGGGGGCCGAACACTGAAGCTTTCTTT. Protein sequence: CASSPARGPNTEAFF. The chain carries TRBV18 and TRBJ1-1; TRBD1 might be the D (6 bases). V was pared by 2 bases and J by 1 base, with 11 bases between. This CDR3 is 15 amino acids long. In germline, CDR1 is KGHSH, CDR2 LQKENI.